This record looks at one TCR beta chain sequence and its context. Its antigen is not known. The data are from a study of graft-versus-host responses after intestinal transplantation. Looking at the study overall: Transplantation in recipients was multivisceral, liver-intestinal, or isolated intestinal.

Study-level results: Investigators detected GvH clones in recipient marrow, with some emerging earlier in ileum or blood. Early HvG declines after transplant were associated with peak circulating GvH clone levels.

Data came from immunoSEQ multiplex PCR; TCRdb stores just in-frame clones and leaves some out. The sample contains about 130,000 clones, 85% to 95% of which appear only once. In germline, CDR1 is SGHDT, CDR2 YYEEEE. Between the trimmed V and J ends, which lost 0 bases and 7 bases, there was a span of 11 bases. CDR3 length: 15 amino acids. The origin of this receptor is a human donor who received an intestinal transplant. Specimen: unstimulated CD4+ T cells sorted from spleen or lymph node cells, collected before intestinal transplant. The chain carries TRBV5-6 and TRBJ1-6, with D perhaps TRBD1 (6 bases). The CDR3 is CASSLAGGQNSPLHF. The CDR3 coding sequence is TGTGCCAGCAGCTTGGCCGGGGGACAAAATTCACCCCTCCACTTT.